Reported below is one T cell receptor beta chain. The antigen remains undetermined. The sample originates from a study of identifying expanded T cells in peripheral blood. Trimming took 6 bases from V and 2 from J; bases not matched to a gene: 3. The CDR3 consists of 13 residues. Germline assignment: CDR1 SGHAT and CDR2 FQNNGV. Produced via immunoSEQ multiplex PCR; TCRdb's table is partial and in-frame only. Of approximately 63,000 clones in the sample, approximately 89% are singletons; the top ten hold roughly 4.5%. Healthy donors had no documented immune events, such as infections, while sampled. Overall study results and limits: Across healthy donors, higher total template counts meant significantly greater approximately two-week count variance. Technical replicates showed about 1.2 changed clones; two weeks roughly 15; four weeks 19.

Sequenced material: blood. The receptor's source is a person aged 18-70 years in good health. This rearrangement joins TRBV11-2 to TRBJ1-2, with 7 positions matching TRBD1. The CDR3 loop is CASSNRGNYGYTF. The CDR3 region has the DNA TGTGCCAGCAGTAACAGGGGAAACTATGGCTACACCTTC.